In its sample, the clone carrying this TCR beta chain was seen once. Its specificity is unknown. The CDR3 is 16 residues long. V was trimmed by 0 bases and J by 2 bases, leaving 11 bases between them. The germline CDR1 and CDR2 sequences are SGHRS and YFSETQ. The sample is drawn from a study of cytomegalovirus exposure and HLA in healthy donors. General study findings and limits: Among TCR beta chains, those listed as cytomegalovirus-associated numbered around 180. Available immune exposure information covered CMV serostatus only.

60 Vbeta and 13 Jbeta primers were used in PCR. TCRdb keeps only in-frame clones here, not all; method: immunoSEQ multiplex PCR. Here the sample spans about 150,000 clones, around 79% being singletons. The J gene is TRBJ2-2, the V gene TRBV5-1, with unresolved D. The receptor was isolated from a middle-aged woman in good health and CMV-seronegative. Sequencing used PBMCs. The CDR3 loop is CASSLDTRVNTGELFF. Here the CDR3 DNA reads TGCGCCAGCAGCTTGGATACTCGGGTAAACACCGGGGAGCTGTTTTTT.